This TCR beta chain was captured by sequencing in a study of shared clonotypes between healthy human individuals. Germline CDR1 GTSNPN, CDR2 SVGIG (reference sequence). CDR3 length: 13 amino acids. Trimming pared 0 bases from V and 5 bases from J, leaving 7 bases between. As to this clone: This sample also contains other DNA sequences that code for the same CDR3.

The assay was immunoSEQ multiplex PCR, and TCRdb's table has in-frame clones only and misses some. The top ten hold roughly 0.13% of the sample, which has more than 2 million clones, approximately 95% seen once. The receptor was isolated from a man between 18 and 29 years old in good health. The sequencing sample was made of naive CD4+ T cells sorted from blood. The subset here: CD45RA+ positively selected. The rearrangement uses TRBV30 and TRBJ1-4, with no clear D. The CDR3 DNA reads as TGTGCCTGGAGTGTAGGACTGAATGAAAAACTGTTTTTT. Translating it yields CAWSVGLNEKLFF.